Below, one T cell receptor beta chain is given with its context. This entry belongs to a study of early T cells in non-severe SARS-CoV-2 infection. TCRdb analysed the 5' RACE reads with MiXCR anew, one entry per CDR3 protein. Of tens of thousands of distinct CDR3 sequences listed, about 19% were seen once; the top ten hold more than 15%. Trimming cost V 3 bases and J 5 bases, with 16 bases left between them. The length of the CDR3 is 15 residues. Looked up from germline, CDR1 is SGHDT and CDR2 is YYEEEE. Specimen: whole blood, collected at baseline. The receptor was isolated from an adult who was a healthcare worker with PCR-confirmed SARS-CoV-2 infection or an uninfected control (not recorded which). The genes are TRBV5-6 and TRBJ2-3, with no clear D. The CDR3 region is CASSSIGSMGDTQYF. The CDR3, as DNA: TGTGCCAGCAGCTCAATAGGATCGATGGGAGATACGCAGTATTTT.